The T cell receptor (beta chain) described here comes from a study of vaccination effects on CD4 cells after COVID-19. Study-level information: Either the mRNA-1273 or the BNT162b2 vaccine was given to participants as two doses. Study results and caveats: Clones that were induced by infection or by vaccine showed marked contraction late after vaccination. No early post-infection timepoints were available in the study, which also included few convalescent patients.

Profiling relied on immunoSEQ multiplex PCR, and the TCRdb table lists in-frame clones only, not all of them. The table includes tens of thousands of clones, 55% to 75% detected once. Points on this clone: Its cognate antigen is unknown.

Before sequencing, viral peptide pools were used by the ViraFEST assay to expand antigen-specific CD4+ T cells. Having been cultured for roughly 10 days, the cells underwent CD4+ T cell isolation. In the vaccine recipients, nucleocapsid antibodies were negative and there was no prior SARS-CoV-2 infection. The culture medium for a few million PBMC per well included around 9.3 IU/ml IL-2 and about 9.1 ug/ml peptides. CDR3 size: 14 residues. Germline CDR1 and CDR2: SGHTA and FQGNSA. The V end was cut by 2 bases, the J end by 4 bases, with 11 bases between. The TCR originated in a human donor who received a COVID-19 vaccine. The sample in question was CD4+ T cells from PBMCs cultured with SARS-CoV-2 spike peptides, obtained before COVID-19 vaccination. The V and J genes are TRBV7-2 and TRBJ1-1; no clear D. CDR3 region: CASSLNPRGTEAFF. The CDR3 region has the DNA TGTGCCAGCAGCTTAAACCCGCGGGGCACTGAAGCTTTCTTT.